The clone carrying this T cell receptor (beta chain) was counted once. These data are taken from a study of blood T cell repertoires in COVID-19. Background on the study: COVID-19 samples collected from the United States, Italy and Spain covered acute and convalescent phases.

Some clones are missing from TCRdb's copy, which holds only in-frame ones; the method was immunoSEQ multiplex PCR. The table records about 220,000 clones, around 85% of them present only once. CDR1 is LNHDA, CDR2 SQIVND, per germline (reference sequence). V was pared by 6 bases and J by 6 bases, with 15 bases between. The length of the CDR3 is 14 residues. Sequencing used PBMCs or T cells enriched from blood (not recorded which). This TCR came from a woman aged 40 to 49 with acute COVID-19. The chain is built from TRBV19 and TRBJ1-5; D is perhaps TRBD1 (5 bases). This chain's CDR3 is CASRVAAGGQPQHF. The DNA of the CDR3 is TGTGCCAGTAGGGTGGCAGCCGGGGGTCAGCCCCAGCATTTT.